The following is a TCR beta chain sequence with its context. The antigen this receptor binds is unknown. No qualities accompany the bases; no much larger clone lies one base away. Libraries were prepared through the immunoSEQ multiplex PCR assay. For the multiplex PCR, a mixture combining 60 forward primers for TCR Vbeta segments and 13 reverse primers for TCR Jbeta segments was used. A multiplex PCR assay on genomic DNA amplified the CDR3 region of rearranged TCR beta genes. The amplified TCR beta libraries were sequenced on the Illumina HiSeq System as 87-base-pair reads. Concerning the study's data processing: Across the roughly 670 repertoires, a later analysis counted some 80 million unique TCR beta chains, roughly 11 million of which were shared by at least two donors. Raw reads were error-corrected and collapsed into unique sequences by a nearest-neighbor algorithm in which closely related sequences were merged to remove PCR and sequencing errors. CDR3 sequences were aligned to IMGT reference sequences to assign V, D and J gene segments. For a sequence to be retained, a match of at least six nucleotides was required to both a V gene segment and a J gene segment. A rearrangement was called productive if the CDR3 had no stop codons and remained in frame with V and J, and every other rearrangement was called non-productive. Following IMGT convention, CDR3 was defined as the stretch from the second conserved V-encoded cysteine up to the conserved J-encoded phenylalanine. Sequences without an unambiguous match to a single V gene segment were excluded from the earlier analysis of approximately 560 of the donors. In an earlier analysis of several hundred of the donors, V segments were called functional above 56.7% productive rearrangements and were called segregating when the between-donor standard deviation exceeded 5%. A statistical classification framework was developed to diagnose cytomegalovirus status using the catalog of TCR beta chain sequences. A later analysis assigned V and J genes by comparing TCR nucleotide sequences with IMGT/GENE-DB human TR gene sequences. A later analysis assigned CDR3 sequences and most-parsimonious VDJ recombination scenarios with the TCRdist pipeline. In a later analysis, each TCR beta chain was defined by its CDR3 amino acid sequence together with its V-gene family, and reads lacking a unique V-gene family were excluded. A later analysis removed roughly 590 highly shared, low-generation-probability nucleotide sequences to deal with suspected cross-contamination and a sequencing artifact. In a later analysis, a clonal expansion index was calculated for each public chain from normalized within-repertoire ranks of inferred template counts. In a later analysis, generation probabilities were computed with a VDJ recombination model fitted to out-of-frame rearrangements, and the resulting probabilities were checked against IGoR. In a later analysis, TCR-TCR, TCR-HLA and TCR-CMV co-occurrence was scored with hypergeometric tests, and a repertoire-size bias correction was applied to TCR pairs. To estimate false discovery rates, a later analysis permuted the HLA or CMV assignments 20 times. In a later analysis, co-occurring TCRs were grouped using DBSCAN, and TCRdist sequence similarity was added for clustering within HLA-allele-positive subsets. For co-occurrence clustering, repertoires with fewer than 30,000 or more than 120,000 public chains were excluded, along with roughly 5 repertoires with anomalous nucleotide sharing. In TCRdb, the immuneACCESS table is reduced to in-frame sequences with V and J assigned. These tables do not hold every clone; where another copy was compared, an unresolved V gene accounts for under half, and the others remain unexplained. V, J and clone size derive from that table, while D and trimming were established from the DNA sequence. The sample table holds some 120,000 clones, of which more than 80% were seen once. 2% to 3% of the sample is taken by the ten largest.

This sample is part of a study of cytomegalovirus exposure and HLA in healthy donors (dated by TCRdb to 2016 to 2017). General notes on the study: An earlier analysis of 550 to 700 of the donors reported about 250 Gb of sequence data and approximately 110 million unique TCR beta sequences from 150 million to 200 million T cells. Roughly 300 gigabases of sequencing data and around 90 million unique TCR sequences made up an early release that covered approximately 620 HLA-typed donors. Among the 398 genotyped donors, about 85% belonged to the genetic ancestry cluster associated with self-reported Caucasian donors. The study aimed to test whether cataloging public T cell receptors could reveal signatures of past pathogen exposure. The T cell repertoires of 666 subjects were profiled by immunosequencing and related to cytomegalovirus serostatus. Besides the first cohort of 666 subjects, a separate validation cohort made up of roughly 130 different subjects was used. The study combined high-throughput TCR immunosequencing, statistical association of individual TCRs with disease status, and machine learning to predict cytomegalovirus infection status. A later analysis re-analyzed previously published TCR beta repertoires from 500 to 700 donors and added high-resolution HLA genotyping to study TCR occurrence patterns. Rather than drawing on any new phenotypic data, the later analysis identified candidate immune exposures from TCR beta sequences and the way those sequences occurred across donors. An earlier analysis of approximately 580 of the donors used high-throughput TCR beta sequencing to judge whether each TCR beta V gene segment behaved as functional or pseudogenic. Donor age, sex, ethnicity and CMV serostatus were collected together with the repertoire data. A later genetic analysis used genome-wide SNP genotypes for about 65% of the 666 donors, treating that subset as a discovery cohort. All discovery cohort repertoires had been generated on a single sequencing platform. HLA typing covered class I and class II loci at four-digit resolution. Typing coverage differed by locus: A, B, C, DRB1 and DQB1 were typed in about 629-640 donors, DQA1 in about 500, DPA1 in roughly 590, and DPB1 in around 440. Four or five DR-DQ haplotypes were handled as single units for association and clustering, since linkage in the cohort was strong. Among under 450 genotyped donors of the cohort, an average of about 240,000 unique TCR beta nucleotide sequences were sequenced per donor, roughly a sixth of them non-productive. Paper-wide results and their limitations: Some IMGT-functional V segments, including TRBV6-2 and TRBV6-3, could not be distinguished by the 87-base-pair reads and were therefore excluded. Across donors, most TCR sequences were observed very rarely, whereas some public TCRs were present in many individuals. In a later analysis, HLA-associated TCR beta chains showed more clonal expansion and lower generation probabilities than non-associated chains that were equally common. A further reported finding was that TCR beta sequences accurately predicted the HLA-A and HLA-B alleles for most subjects in the first cohort. The sequencing pipeline was judged likely to have produced a cluster of highly shared sequence variants as a technical artifact. According to a later analysis, TCR association rates differed among HLA loci, with DRB1 alleles showing the most associated TCRs and HLA-C alleles showing the fewest. In vitro tests confirmed that a few of the cytomegalovirus-associated TCR beta chains recognize cytomegalovirus antigens. In a later analysis, most CMV-associated TCR beta chains were found to appear HLA-restricted, with HLA associations seemingly driven largely by CMV exposure. When HLA alleles, especially DR and DQ, strongly co-occurred, attributing TCR associations to individual alleles was difficult. Correlated functional status among segregating V segments might reflect linkage disequilibrium, but an unknown experimental factor could not be ruled out. In a later genetic analysis, a missense DCLRE1C variant was associated with V-gene and J-gene trimming of TCR beta chains, and the association was replicated in an independent cohort. Because counts were too low, about 18 rarely observed V segments, including chromosome 9 orphons, were left out of the earlier analysis of some 640 of the donors. This cohort had only TCR beta chains sequenced, and the lack of alpha or paired-chain data limited which features could be detected. Broadly in line with IMGT annotations, most TCR beta V segments showed up in productive rearrangements about 90% or about 30% of the time in an earlier analysis of 450 to 600 of the donors. A total of 150 or so TCR beta chains were listed by the study as associated with cytomegalovirus. The presence/absence analyses assumed that sequencing depth was roughly uniform across donors, and that assumption may not be true. Immune exposure information for the cohort was limited to CMV serostatus. In a later genetic analysis, fewer N-insertions in productive TCRs were reported among donors in an Asian-associated ancestry cluster than the approximately 630-donor mean. Several of the top co-occurrence clusters appeared to be linked to parvovirus B19, influenza, CMV and Epstein-Barr virus, according to a later analysis. The classifier was reported to diagnose cytomegalovirus status with high specificity and sensitivity in both the original and validation cohorts. Because some donors lacked HLA typing at each locus, the association tests relied only on the typed subset. A later analysis associated roughly 17,000 TCR beta sequences with specific HLA alleles at a false discovery rate of 0.05. The authors suggested that the approach could potentially be extended to other disease states and immunological phenotypes.

Via the germline V gene, CDR1 is KGHSH and CDR2 LQKENI. The CDR3 measures 15 amino acids from cysteine to phenylalanine. CDR3 DNA is the only sequence kept; it has 45 bases, read in frame from the first base. For this chain, trimming is 5 bases at the V end and 4 bases at the J end, and the number of junction bases without a gene match is 5. The cohort was made up of roughly 670 healthy bone marrow donors. Cohort members were all nominally healthy when sampled, although unrecorded immune exposures were likely present. The donor was CMV seronegative and was included in the group of hundreds of seronegative cohort members. A peripheral blood sample was provided by each donor, and peripheral blood mononuclear cells were used for TCR beta sequencing. The Qiagen DNeasy Blood Extraction Kit was used to extract genomic DNA from the blood cell samples.

This sequence originates from a man aged 30 to 39 in good health and CMV-seronegative. The rearranged chain carries TRBV18 and TRBJ2-3; 11 bases in the middle match TRBD2. The sequenced material came from PBMCs. The CDR3 corresponds to CASSIAGGPPDTQYF. The nucleotide sequence is TGTGCCAGCTCAATAGCGGGAGGGCCGCCAGATACGCAGTATTTT.